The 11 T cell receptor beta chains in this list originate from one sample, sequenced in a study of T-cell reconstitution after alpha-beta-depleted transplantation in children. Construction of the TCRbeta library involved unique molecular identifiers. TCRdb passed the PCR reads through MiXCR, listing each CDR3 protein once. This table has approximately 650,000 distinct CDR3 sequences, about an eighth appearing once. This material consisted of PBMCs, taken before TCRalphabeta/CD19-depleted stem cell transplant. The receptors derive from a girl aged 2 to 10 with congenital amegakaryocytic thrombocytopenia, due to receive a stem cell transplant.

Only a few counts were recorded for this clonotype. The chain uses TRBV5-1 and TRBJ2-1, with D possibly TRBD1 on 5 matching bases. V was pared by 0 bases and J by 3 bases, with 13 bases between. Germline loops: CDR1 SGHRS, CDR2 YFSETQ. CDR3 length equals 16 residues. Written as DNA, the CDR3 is TGCGCCAGCAGCTTGGCCTCGCAGGGCTTCTACAATGAGCAGTTCTTC. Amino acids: CASSLASQGFYNEQFF.

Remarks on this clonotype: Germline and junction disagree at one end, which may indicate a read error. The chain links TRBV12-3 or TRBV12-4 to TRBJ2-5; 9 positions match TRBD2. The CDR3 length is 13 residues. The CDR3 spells CASNLAGVETQYF. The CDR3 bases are TGTGCCAGCAATTTAGCGGGAGTGGAGACCCAGTACTTC.

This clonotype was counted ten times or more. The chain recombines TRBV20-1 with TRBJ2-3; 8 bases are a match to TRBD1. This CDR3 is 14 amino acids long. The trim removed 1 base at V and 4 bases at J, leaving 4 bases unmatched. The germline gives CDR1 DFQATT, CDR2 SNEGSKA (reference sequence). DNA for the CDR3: TGCAGTGCTAGAGGGTCAGGGGGCTCAGATACGCAGTATTTT. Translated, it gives CSARGSGGSDTQYF.

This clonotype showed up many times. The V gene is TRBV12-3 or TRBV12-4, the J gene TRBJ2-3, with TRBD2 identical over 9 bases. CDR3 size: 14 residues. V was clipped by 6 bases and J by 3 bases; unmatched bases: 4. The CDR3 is CASSIAGVTDTQYF. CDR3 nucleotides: TGTGCCAGCAGCATAGCGGGAGTGACAGATACGCAGTATTTT.

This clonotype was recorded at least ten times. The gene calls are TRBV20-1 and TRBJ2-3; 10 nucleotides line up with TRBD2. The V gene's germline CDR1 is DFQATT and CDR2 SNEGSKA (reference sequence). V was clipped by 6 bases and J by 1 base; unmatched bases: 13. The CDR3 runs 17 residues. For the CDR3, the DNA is TGCAGTGCCAGAACTAGCGGGACCACTTTGGGCACAGATACGCAGTATTTT. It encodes CSARTSGTTLGTDTQYF.

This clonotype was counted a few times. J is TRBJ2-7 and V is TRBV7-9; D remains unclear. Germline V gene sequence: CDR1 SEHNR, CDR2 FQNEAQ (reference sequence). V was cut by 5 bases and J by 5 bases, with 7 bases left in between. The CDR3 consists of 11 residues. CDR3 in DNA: TGTGCCAGCAGCGCTAAGCACGAGCAGTACTTC. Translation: CASSAKHEQYF.

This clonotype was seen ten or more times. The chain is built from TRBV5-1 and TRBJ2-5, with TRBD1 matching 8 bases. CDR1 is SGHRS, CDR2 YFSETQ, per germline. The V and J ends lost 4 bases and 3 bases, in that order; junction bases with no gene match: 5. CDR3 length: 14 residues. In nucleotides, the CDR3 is TGCGCCAGCAGCAACCGACAGGGGAAAGAGACCCAGTACTTC. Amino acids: CASSNRQGKETQYF.

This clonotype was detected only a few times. The CDR3 reads CAWSVIARSGANVLTF. The CDR3 bases are TGTGCCTGGAGTGTAATAGCGCGCTCTGGGGCCAACGTCCTGACTTTC. The chain combines TRBV30 with TRBJ2-6, with a weak D call TRBD2 (5 bases). Germline V CDR1 and CDR2: GTSNPN, SVGIG (reference sequence). The V end was cut by 0 bases, the J end by 0 bases, with 9 bases between. CDR3 length: 16 residues.

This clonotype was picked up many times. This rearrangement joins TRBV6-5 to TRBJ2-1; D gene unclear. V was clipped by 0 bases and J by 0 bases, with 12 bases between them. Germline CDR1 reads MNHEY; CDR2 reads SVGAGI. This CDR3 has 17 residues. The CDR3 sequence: CASSYSAASSSYNEQFF. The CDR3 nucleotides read TGTGCCAGCAGTTACTCGGCAGCGTCGAGCTCCTACAATGAGCAGTTCTTC.

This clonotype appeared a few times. CDR3: CSAMLAGGTGELFF. DNA of the CDR3: TGCAGTGCTATGTTGGCGGGGGGGACCGGGGAGCTGTTTTTT. The J gene is TRBJ2-2, the V gene TRBV20-1; the match to TRBD2 covers 9 bases. Losses at the gene ends were 4 bases for V and 5 bases for J; bases not matched to a gene: 5. The CDR3 consists of 14 residues. Germline values: CDR1 DFQATT, CDR2 SNEGSKA (reference sequence).

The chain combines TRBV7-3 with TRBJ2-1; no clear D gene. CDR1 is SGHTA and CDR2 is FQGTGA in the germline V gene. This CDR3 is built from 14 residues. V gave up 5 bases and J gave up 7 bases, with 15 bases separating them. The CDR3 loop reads CASSPGGEVNEQFF. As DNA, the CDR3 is TGTGCCAGCAGCCCCGGCGGTGAGGTGAATGAGCAGTTCTTC.